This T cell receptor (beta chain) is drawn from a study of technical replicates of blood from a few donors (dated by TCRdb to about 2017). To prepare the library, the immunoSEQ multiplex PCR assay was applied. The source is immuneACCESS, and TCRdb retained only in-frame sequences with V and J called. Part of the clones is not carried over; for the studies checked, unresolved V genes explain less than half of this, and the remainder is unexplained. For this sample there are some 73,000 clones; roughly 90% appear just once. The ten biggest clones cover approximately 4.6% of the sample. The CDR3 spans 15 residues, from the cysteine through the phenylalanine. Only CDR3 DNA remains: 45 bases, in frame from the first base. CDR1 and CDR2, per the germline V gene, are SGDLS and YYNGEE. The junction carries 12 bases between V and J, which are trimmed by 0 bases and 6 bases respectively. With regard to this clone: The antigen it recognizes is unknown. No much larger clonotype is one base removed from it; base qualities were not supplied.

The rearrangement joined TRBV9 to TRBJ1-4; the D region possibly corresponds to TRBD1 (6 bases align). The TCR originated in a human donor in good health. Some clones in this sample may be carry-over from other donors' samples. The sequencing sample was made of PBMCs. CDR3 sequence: CASSVGGRMDEKLFF. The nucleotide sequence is TGTGCCAGCAGCGTAGGGGGGCGCATGGATGAAAAACTGTTTTTT.